Shown below are 6 T cell receptor beta chains from a single sample sequenced in a study of spatial heterogeneity in lung cancer. MiXCR, run by TCRdb on the 5' RACE reads, gives a single entry per CDR3 protein. The sample shows tens of thousands of distinct CDR3 sequences, about 8% of them seen only once. As to time point: sample taken at primary tumor resection. In each case, whole RNA from tumor, nontumor lung or frozen PBMC was sequenced unsorted. The starting material was PBMCs, obtained at surgery. The source is a female donor with early-stage non-small cell lung cancer.

The genes are TRBV28 and TRBJ2-7; 7 bases are a match to TRBD1. Trimming removed 6 bases from V and 1 base from J; junction bases left unmatched: 6. CDR1 is MDHEN and CDR2 is SYDVKM in the germline V gene. The CDR3 loop spans 14 amino acids. The CDR3 region is CASRSQGVSYEQYF. CDR3 bases: TGTGCCAGCAGGTCCCAGGGGGTGTCCTACGAGCAGTACTTC.

This clonotype appeared a few times. Here the CDR3 reads CASSPRGAGYEQYV. As DNA, the CDR3 is TGTGCCAGCAGTCCCAGGGGGGCGGGCTACGAGCAGTACGTC. The chain carries TRBV27 and TRBJ2-7; maybe TRBD1 (7 bases). Germline-derived CDR1 and CDR2 are MNHEY and SMNVEV (reference sequence). Trimming stripped 5 bases from V and 3 bases from J, with 14 bases between. This CDR3 region has 14 residues.

The chain joins TRBV7-2 to TRBJ2-7, with no clear D. Germline loops: CDR1 SGHTA, CDR2 FQGNSA. Between the trimmed V and J ends, which lost 3 bases and 6 bases, there was a span of 15 bases. The CDR3 sequence is 14 residues long. The CDR3 loop is CASSFRGYGSEQYF. CDR3 nucleotides: TGTGCCAGCAGCTTTCGAGGTTATGGTTCCGAGCAGTACTTC.

CDR3 residues: CSVERTGDTNTEAFF. The DNA for the CDR3 is TGCAGCGTTGAGCGGACAGGGGACACGAACACTGAAGCTTTCTTT. The V call is TRBV29-1, the J call TRBJ1-1; 9 nucleotides agree with TRBD1. CDR1 is SQVTM and CDR2 is ANQGSEA in the germline V gene. V shed 3 bases and J 1 base; nucleotides not matched to a gene: 6. This CDR3 has 15 amino acids.

As regards this clonotype: This clone may be a read error of a much larger clone one base away. The chain employs TRBV10-3 and TRBJ1-2; D is possibly TRBD1 (5 bases). This CDR3 region has 14 residues. V shed 2 bases and J shed 8 bases, with 15 bases lying between them. Germline V gene lookup returns CDR1 ENHRY and CDR2 SYGVKD. This CDR3 is CAISEASRAGGYTF. The CDR3, as DNA: TGTGCCATCAGTGAGGCGAGCAGGGCGGGAGGCTACACCTTC.

This chain joins TRBV12-3 or TRBV12-4 and TRBJ2-7; 9 nucleotides line up with TRBD2. With V trimmed by 3 bases and J by 6 bases, 6 bases remained unmatched. This CDR3 is built from 14 residues. The CDR3: CASSLLAGVVEQYF. Here the CDR3 DNA reads TGTGCCAGCAGTTTGTTAGCGGGAGTGGTCGAGCAGTACTTC.